A selection of T cell receptor beta chains follows, all from one sample in a study of cytomegalovirus exposure and HLA in healthy donors. Assay: immunoSEQ multiplex PCR; the TCRdb copy retains only in-frame clones and omits some. This sample has approximately 190,000 clones, with about 77% found just once. Input material: PBMCs. The receptors stem from a woman aged 25 to 39 in good health and CMV-seropositive. CDR3s include the opening cysteine and the closing phenylalanine or tryptophan.

>TRBV11-3
CASSLGTGTETQYF
>TRBV7-9
CASSLWTGATNEKLFF
>TRBV9
CASSVEGLVSYNEQFF
>TRBV6-1
CASKETSGYYEQYF
>TRBV10-1
CASSESGGAGTEAFF
>TRBV5-1
CASSFGQGREKLFF
>TRBV27
CASSQRLAGGRNEQFF
>TRBV19
CASTLDRVDGYTF
>TRBV6-1
CASSGGGRVNEKLFF
>TRBV7-9
CASSFQFLVSGNTEAFF
>TRBV6-1
CASRGTGYSYEQYF
>TRBV28
CASNEREANQPQHF
>TRBV6-9
CASSAQGTPFF
>TRBV19
CASTPDRGPPSPDYGYTF
>TRBV2
CASSEGVLGTQYF
>TRBV4-2
CASSQVLAGGVETQYF
>TRBV6-6
CASSYAPGTQNEQFF
>TRBV20-1
CSAGTGDEQYF
>TRBV10-3
CAIRKPGRGLNQETQYF
>TRBV5-1
CASSLDPGGNTIYF
>TRBV7-9
CAAGADTQYF
>TRBV9
CASSVPSDTQYF
>TRBV4-3
CASSQVAAMAPGLPLPYGYTF
>TRBV6-6
CAEGTGDTEAFF
>TRBV11-2
CASSPTSRGDTEAFF